This T cell receptor (beta chain) was sequenced during a study of blood T cell repertoires in COVID-19. Overall study context: Italy, Spain and the United States were the sources of the convalescent and acute COVID-19 samples. Nucleic acid was either cDNA or gDNA, and it came from T cells, B-cell-depleted T cells, or PBMCs.

Authors' processing steps: Reference gene primers were amplified, and this amplification served to estimate nucleated cell counts. Data came from immunoSEQ multiplex PCR; TCRdb stores just in-frame clones and leaves some out. V and J calls and clone size come straight from that table; D and trimming were deduced from the DNA. The top ten clones hold approximately 2.4% of a sample with some 160,000 clones, more than 75% of them seen once. Germline assignment: CDR1 SGHNT and CDR2 YYREEE (reference sequence). The CDR3 is 16 amino acids. Trimming cost V 5 bases and J 4 bases; bases outside gene matches: 11.

Material: peripheral blood. The chain combines TRBV5-4 with TRBJ2-1; TRBD1 matches at 8 bases. The TCR was taken from a man between 18 and 29 years old with acute or convalescent COVID-19. CDR3 protein: CASRRTGSATYNEQFF. The CDR3 DNA reads as TGTGCCAGCAGAAGGACAGGGTCCGCAACTTACAATGAGCAGTTCTTC. Together with reference TRBV5-4 and TRBJ2-1, the CDR3 gives the full variable domain: ETGVTQSPTHLIKTRGQQVTLRCSSQSGHNTVSWYQQALGQGPQFIFQYYREEENGRGNFPPRFSGLQFPNYSSELNVNALELDDSALYLCASRRTGSATYNEQFFGPGTRLTVL.